What follows describes a single TCR beta chain. Its antigen remains unknown. The CDR3 consists of 15 residues. Germline CDR1 is MNHNS and CDR2 is SASEGT. Trimming cost V 4 bases and J 1 base, with 12 bases left between them. This sample was taken from a study of OX40 agonist ivuxolimab in advanced cancers. For the study at large: Past anti-PD-1, anti-PD-L1 or anti-CTLA-4 therapy was accepted, and roughly 40% had received some.

Overall study results and limits: Certain nonresponders likewise exhibited a low normalized T-cell clonal expansion.

The table came from immunoSEQ multiplex PCR; TCRdb's copy has only in-frame clones and leaves some out. The table has 90,000 or so clones, approximately 89% seen once. The receptor comes from an adult with an advanced solid tumor such as melanoma, head and neck, liver or kidney cancer. The chain couples TRBV6-1 to TRBJ2-3, with D possibly being TRBD1 (6 bases). This specimen consisted of CD4+ or CD8+ T cells sorted from blood, obtained in a trial of the OX40 agonist ivuxolimab. CDR3 nucleotide sequence: TGTGCCAGCAGTGCAAGGGACACCCGCACAGATACGCAGTATTTT. Encoded protein: CASSARDTRTDTQYF.